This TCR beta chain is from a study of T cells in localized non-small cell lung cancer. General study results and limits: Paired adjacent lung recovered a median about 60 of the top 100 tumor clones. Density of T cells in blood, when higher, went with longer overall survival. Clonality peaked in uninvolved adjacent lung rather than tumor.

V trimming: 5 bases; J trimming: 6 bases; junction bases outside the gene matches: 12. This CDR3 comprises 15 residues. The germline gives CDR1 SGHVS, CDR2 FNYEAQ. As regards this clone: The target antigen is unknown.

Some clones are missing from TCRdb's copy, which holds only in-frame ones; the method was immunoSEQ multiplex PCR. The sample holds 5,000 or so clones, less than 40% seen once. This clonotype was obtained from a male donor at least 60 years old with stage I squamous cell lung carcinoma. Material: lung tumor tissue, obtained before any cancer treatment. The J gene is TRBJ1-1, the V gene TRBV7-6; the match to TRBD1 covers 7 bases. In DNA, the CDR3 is TGTGCCAGCAGCACGCTGTCGACAGGGACCGCTGAAGCTTTCTTT. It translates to CASSTLSTGTAEAFF.